What follows describes a single TCR beta chain. What it binds is not known. CD45RO negativity and positive selection for CCR7 defined naive CD8 cells, a population that excluded terminally differentiated effector memory CD45RA+ cells. The data derive from a study of shared clonotypes between healthy human individuals. On the study more broadly: Aged between 18 and 49, the donors were a couple of women and three men. CD4 naive and CD4 memory each took three plates per donor, while CD8 naive took two and CD8 memory one.

The data were produced by immunoSEQ multiplex PCR, yet TCRdb's version contains in-frame clones alone and is incomplete. The repertoire has about 2.2 million clones, more than 85% of them found once; the top ten carry under 2%. This CDR3 region has 13 residues. Germline V gene data show CDR1 as MNHEY and CDR2 as SMNVEV (reference sequence). With 3 bases clipped from V and 6 bases from J, the junction kept 5 bases outside the gene matches. Study-wide results and limits: It was observed that 5% to 6.5% of naive CD4 clonotypes were shared across several donors. Memory subsets generally showed lower estimated richness than naive subsets.

The sequencing sample was made of naive CD8+ T cells from PBMCs. The chain combines TRBV27 with TRBJ2-7; 7 bases are shared with TRBD2. The TCR was taken from a man younger than 35 in good health. Some clones in this sample may be carry-over from other donors' samples. CDR3 DNA sequence: TGTGCCAGCAGTTTTGGCGGGAGTAGCGAGCAGTACTTC. Its translation is CASSFGGSSEQYF.